This TCR beta chain comes out of a study of blood T cell repertoires in COVID-19. For the study at large: Nucleic acid was either cDNA or gDNA, and it came from T cells, B-cell-depleted T cells, or PBMCs.

TCRdb's copy holds only in-frame clones and misses some; the assay was immunoSEQ multiplex PCR. Of more than 300,000 clones listed, more than 80% are singletons. V was clipped by 9 bases and J by 8 bases; unmatched bases: 6. The length of the CDR3 is 13 residues. Germline CDR1 and CDR2: SNHLY and FYNNEI. Material for sequencing was peripheral blood. The gene calls are TRBV2 and TRBJ2-1; TRBD1 matches at 11 bases. This clonotype originated in a man aged 18 to 30 who had recovered from COVID-19. CDR3 loop: CARTGQGDDEQFF. The CDR3 nucleotides are TGTGCCAGGACGGGACAGGGGGATGATGAGCAGTTCTTC.